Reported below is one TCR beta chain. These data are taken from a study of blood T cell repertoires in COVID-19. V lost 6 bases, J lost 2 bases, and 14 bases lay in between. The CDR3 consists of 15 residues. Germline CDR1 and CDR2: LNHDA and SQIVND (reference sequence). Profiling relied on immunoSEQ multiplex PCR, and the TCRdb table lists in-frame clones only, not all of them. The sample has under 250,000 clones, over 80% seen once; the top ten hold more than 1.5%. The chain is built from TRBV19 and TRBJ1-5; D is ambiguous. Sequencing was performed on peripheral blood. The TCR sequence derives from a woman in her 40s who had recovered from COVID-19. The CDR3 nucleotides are TGTGCCAGTAGCAGACACGGCGGGGGCAATCAGCCCCAGCATTTT. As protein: CASSRHGGGNQPQHF.